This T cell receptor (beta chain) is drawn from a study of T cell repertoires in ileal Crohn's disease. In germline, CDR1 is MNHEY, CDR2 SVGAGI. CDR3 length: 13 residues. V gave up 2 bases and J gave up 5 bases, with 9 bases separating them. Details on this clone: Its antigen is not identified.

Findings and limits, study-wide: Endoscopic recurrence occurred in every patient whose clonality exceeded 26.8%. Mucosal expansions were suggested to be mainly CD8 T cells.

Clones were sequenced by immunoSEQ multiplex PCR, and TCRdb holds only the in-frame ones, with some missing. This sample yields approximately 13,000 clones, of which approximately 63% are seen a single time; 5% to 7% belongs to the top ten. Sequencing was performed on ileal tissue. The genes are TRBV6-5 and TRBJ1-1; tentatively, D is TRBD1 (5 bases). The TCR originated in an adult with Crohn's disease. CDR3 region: CASSYRGKTEAFF. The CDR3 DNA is TGTGCCAGCAGTTACAGGGGAAAAACTGAAGCTTTCTTT.